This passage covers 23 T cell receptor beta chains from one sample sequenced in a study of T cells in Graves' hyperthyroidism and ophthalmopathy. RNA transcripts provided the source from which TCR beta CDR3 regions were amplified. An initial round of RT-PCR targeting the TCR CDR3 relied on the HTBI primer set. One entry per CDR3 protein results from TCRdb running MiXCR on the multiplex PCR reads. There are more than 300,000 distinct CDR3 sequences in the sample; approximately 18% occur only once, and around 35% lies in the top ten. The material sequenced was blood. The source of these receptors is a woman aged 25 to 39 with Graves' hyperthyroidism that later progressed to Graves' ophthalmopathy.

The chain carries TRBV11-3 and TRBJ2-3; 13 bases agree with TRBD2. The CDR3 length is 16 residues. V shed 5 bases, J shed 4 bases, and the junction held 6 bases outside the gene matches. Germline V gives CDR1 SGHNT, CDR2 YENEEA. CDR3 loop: CASSLRLAGGPDTQYF. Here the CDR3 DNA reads TGTGCCAGCAGCCTGCGACTAGCGGGAGGCCCAGATACGCAGTATTTT.

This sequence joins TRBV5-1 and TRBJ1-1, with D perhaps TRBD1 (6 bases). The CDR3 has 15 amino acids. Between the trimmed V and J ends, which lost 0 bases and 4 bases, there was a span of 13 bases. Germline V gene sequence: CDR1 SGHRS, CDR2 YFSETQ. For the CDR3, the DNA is TGCGCCAGCAGCTTGGATCAGGGGCGGGCCACTGAAGCTTTCTTT. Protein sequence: CASSLDQGRATEAFF.

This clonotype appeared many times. CDR3: CASSQQGSAYNEQFF. The CDR3 DNA reads TGTGCCAGCAGTCAACAGGGGTCGGCCTACAATGAGCAGTTCTTC. V gene TRBV28 combines with J gene TRBJ2-1; 7 bases fit TRBD1. With 5 bases clipped from V and 2 bases from J, the junction kept 6 bases outside the gene matches. This CDR3 is built from 15 residues. Germline CDR1 MDHEN, CDR2 SYDVKM.

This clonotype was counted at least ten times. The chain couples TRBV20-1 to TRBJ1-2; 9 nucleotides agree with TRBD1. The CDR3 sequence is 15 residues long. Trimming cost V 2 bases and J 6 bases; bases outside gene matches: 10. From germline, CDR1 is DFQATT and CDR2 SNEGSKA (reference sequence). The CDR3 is CSARIPLTGGDGYTF. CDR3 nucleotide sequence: TGCAGTGCTAGAATACCCTTGACAGGGGGGGATGGCTACACCTTC.

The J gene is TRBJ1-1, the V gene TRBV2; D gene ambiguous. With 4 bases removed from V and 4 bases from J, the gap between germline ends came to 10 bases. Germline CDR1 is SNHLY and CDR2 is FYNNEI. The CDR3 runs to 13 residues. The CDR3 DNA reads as TGTGCCAGCAGTGTACTGCCGAGCACTGAAGCTTTCTTT. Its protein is CASSVLPSTEAFF.

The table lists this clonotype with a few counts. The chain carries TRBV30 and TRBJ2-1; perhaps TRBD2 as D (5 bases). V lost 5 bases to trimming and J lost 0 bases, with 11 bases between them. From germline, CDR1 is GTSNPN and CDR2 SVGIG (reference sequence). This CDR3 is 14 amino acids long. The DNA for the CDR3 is TGTGCCTGGGGAGTAGGAGGCTCCTACAATGAGCAGTTCTTC. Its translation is CAWGVGGSYNEQFF. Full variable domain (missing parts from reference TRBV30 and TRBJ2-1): SQTIHQWPATLVQPVGSPLSLECTVEGTSNPNLYWYRQAAGRGLQLLFYSVGIGQISSEVPQNLSASRPQDRQFILSSKKLLLSDSGFYLCAWGVGGSYNEQFFGPGTRLTVL.

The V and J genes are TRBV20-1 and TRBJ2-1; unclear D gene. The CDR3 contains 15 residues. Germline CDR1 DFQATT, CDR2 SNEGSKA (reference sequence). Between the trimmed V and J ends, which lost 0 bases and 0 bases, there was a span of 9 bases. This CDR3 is CSARDYASSYNEQFF. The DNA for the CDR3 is TGCAGTGCTAGAGATTACGCGAGCTCCTACAATGAGCAGTTCTTC.

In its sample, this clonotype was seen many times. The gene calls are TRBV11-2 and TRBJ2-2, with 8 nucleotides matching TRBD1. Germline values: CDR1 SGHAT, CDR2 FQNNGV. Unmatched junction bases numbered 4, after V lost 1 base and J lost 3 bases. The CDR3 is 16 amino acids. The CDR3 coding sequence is TGTGCCAGCAGCTTAGCCGGGACAGGACACACCGGGGAGCTGTTTTTT. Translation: CASSLAGTGHTGELFF.

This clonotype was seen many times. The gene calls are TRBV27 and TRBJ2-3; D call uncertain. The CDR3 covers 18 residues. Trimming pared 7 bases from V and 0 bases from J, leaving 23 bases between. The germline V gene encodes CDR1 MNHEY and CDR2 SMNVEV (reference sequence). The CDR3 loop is CASTHQPGVRMSTDTQYF. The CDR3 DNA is TGTGCCAGCACTCACCAGCCGGGCGTCAGGATGAGCACAGATACGCAGTATTTT.

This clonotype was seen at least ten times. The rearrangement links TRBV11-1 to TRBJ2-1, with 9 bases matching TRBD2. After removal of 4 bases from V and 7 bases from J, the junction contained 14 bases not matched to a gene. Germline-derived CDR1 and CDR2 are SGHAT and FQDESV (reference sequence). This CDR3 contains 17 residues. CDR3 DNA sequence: TGTGCCAGCAGCTCGTTCGGTAGCGGGAGCTCAGGAAATGAGCAGTTCTTC. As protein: CASSSFGSGSSGNEQFF.

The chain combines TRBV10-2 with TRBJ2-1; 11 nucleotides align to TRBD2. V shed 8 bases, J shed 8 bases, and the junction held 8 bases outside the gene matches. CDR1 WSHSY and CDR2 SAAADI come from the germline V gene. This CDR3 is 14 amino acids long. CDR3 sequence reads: CASSYLAGGHEQFF. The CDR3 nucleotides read TGCGCCAGCTCCTATCTAGCGGGGGGCCATGAGCAGTTCTTC.

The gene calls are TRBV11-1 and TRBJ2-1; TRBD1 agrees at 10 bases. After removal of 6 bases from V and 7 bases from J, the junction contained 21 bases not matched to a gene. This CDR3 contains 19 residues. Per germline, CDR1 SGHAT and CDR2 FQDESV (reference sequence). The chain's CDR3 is CASSSQLPGTGAGGNEQFF. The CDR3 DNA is TGTGCCAGCAGTTCACAACTACCCGGGACAGGGGCCGGTGGGAATGAGCAGTTCTTC.

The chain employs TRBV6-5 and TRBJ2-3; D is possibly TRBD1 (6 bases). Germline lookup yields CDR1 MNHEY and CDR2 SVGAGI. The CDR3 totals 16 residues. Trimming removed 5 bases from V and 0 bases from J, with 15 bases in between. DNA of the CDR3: TGTGCCAGCAGTCACCGCCAGGGGCGTAGCACAGATACGCAGTATTTT. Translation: CASSHRQGRSTDTQYF.

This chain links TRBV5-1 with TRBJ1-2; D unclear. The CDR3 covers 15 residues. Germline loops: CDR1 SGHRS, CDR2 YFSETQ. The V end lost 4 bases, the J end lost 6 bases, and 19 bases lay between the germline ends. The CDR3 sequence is CASSGNAGRVNGYTF. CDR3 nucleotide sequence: TGCGCCAGCAGCGGGAATGCGGGTCGAGTGAATGGCTACACCTTC.

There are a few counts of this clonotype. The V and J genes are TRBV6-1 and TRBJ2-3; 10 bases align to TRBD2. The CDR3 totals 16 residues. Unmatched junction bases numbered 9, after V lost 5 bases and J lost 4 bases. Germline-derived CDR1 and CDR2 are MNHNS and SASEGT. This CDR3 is CASSSLAGVDSDTQYF. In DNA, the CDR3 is TGTGCCAGCAGTTCCCTAGCGGGAGTTGACTCAGATACGCAGTATTTT.

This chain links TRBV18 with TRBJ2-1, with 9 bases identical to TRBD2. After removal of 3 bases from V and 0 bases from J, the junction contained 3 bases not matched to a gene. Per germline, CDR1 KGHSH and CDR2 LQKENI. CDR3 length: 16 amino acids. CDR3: CASSPISGSSYNEQFF. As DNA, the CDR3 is TGTGCCAGCTCACCTATTAGCGGGAGCTCCTACAATGAGCAGTTCTTC.

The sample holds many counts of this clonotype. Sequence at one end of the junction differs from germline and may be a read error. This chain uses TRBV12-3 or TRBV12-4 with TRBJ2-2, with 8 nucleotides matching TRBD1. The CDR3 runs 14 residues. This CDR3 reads CASSLGQGAGELFF. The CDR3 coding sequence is TGTGCCAGCAGCTTAGGACAGGGTGCCGGGGAGCTGTTTTTT.

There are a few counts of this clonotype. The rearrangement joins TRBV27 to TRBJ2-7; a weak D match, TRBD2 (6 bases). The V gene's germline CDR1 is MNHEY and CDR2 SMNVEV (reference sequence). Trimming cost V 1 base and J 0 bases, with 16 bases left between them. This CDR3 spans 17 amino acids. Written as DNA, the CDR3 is TGTGCCAGCAGTTTATTAAGTGGCGGGACCACCTCCTACGAGCAGTACTTC. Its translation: CASSLLSGGTTSYEQYF.

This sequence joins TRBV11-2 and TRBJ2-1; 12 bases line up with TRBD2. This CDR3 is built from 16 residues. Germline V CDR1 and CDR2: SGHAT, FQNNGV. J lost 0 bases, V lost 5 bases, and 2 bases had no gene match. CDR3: CASSMTSGSSYNEQFF. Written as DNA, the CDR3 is TGTGCCAGCAGCATGACTAGCGGGAGCTCCTACAATGAGCAGTTCTTC.

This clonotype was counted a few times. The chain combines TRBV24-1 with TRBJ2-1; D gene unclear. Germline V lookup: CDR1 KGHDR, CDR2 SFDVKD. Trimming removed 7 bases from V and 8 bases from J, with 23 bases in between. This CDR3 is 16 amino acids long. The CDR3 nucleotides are TGTGCCACCAGGGACCTCTGGCTGTGCCTTGGTGATGAGCAGTTCTTC. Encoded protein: CATRDLWLCLGDEQFF.

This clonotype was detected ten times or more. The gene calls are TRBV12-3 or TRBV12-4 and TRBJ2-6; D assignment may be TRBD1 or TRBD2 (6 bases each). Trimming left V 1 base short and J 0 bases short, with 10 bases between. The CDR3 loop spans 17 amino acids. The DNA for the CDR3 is TGTGCCAGCAGTTTAGGGGGGGCCATCTCTGGGGCCAACGTCCTGACTTTC. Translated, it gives CASSLGGAISGANVLTF.

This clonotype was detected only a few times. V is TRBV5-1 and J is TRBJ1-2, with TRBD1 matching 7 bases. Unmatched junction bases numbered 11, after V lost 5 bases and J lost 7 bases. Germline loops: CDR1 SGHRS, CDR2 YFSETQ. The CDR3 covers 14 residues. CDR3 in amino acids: CASRDTTGDGGYTF. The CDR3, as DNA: TGCGCCAGCAGAGACACCACAGGGGACGGTGGCTACACCTTC.

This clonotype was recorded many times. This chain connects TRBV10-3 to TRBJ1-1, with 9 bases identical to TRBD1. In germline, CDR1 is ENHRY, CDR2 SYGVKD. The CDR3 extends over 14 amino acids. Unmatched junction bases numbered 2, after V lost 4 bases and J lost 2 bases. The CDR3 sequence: CAISGDRDNTEAFF. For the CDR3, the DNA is TGTGCCATCAGTGGGGACAGGGATAACACTGAAGCTTTCTTT.